This T cell receptor (beta chain) is drawn from a study of blood T cell repertoires in COVID-19. Per the original data handling: Reference gene primer amplification yielded estimated nucleated cell counts. Repertoires were generated with immunoSEQ multiplex PCR, while TCRdb's copy carries only in-frame clones and drops some. Clone size and V and J calls were adopted from that table, with D and trimming inferred from the DNA. The sample records 60,000 or so clones, roughly 90% being singletons. The sequenced material came from peripheral blood. The origin of this receptor is a human donor with active COVID-19. The donor label of this sample is uncertain.

CDR3 region: CARSFGQRGCANVLTF. The DNA for the CDR3 is TGTGCCAGAAGCTTTGGACAGAGGGGGTGCGCCAACGTCCTGACTTTC. This chain uses TRBV5-3 with TRBJ2-6, with a possible D match to TRBD1 (6 bases). TRBV5-3 is designated an ORF whose function remains uncertain. The CDR3 has 16 amino acids. V was cut by 2 bases and J by 7 bases, with 16 bases left in between.